The clone carrying this T cell receptor beta chain was recorded a few times. What it binds is unknown. This sample is drawn from a study of post-analysis software for immune sequencing data. Study at large: Relapsing-remitting, secondary progressive and progressive-relapsing multiple sclerosis courses were included. Whole-study findings and limits: Under F measure analysis, samples from one preparation batch co-clustered strongly. Controls' normalized Chao1 diversity significantly exceeded that of multiple sclerosis patients. Five or six TRBV segments (TRBV5-6, TRBV5-1 and TRBV20-1 among them) occurred more frequently in patients than in controls.

From germline, CDR1 is LGHNA and CDR2 YSLEER. The CDR3 covers 15 residues. The TCR beta cDNA libraries contained unique molecular identifiers. One entry per CDR3 protein results from TCRdb running MiXCR on the PCR reads. The table includes hundreds of thousands of distinct CDR3 sequences, around 27% detected once. The chain carries TRBV4-3 and TRBJ2-5; the D call may be TRBD1 or TRBD2 (5 bases each). The closer fit of TRBJ2-7 to the DNA end suggests the J call may be wrong. The TCR originated in a girl aged 5-17 years with multiple sclerosis. What was sequenced was blood. CDR3: CASSQDTGTLDEQYF. As DNA, the CDR3 is TGCGCCAGCAGCCAAGATACCGGGACCCTGGACGAGCAGTACTTC.